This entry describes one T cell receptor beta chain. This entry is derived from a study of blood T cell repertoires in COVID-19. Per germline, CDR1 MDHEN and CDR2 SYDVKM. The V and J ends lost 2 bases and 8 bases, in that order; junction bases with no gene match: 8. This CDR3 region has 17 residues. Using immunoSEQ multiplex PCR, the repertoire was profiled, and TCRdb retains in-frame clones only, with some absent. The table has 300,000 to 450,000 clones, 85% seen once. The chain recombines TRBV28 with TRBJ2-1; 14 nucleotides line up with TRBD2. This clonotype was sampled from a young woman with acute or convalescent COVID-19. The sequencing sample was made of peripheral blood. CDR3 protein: CASSLPGGLAGVDEQFF. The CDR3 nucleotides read TGTGCCAGCAGTTTACCTGGGGGACTAGCGGGAGTCGATGAGCAGTTCTTC.